This record covers a single T cell receptor (beta chain). This receptor's antigen is unknown. Within one base of it there is no much larger clone, and no base qualities were kept. This entry comes from a study of blood T cell repertoires in COVID-19 (dated by TCRdb to 2018 to 2020). Background on the whole study: The collaborator samples originated in the United States, Italy and Spain and spanned the acute and convalescent phases of COVID-19. Sample metadata almost always included a de-identified subject ID, COVID-19 status, age in years and sex. Deeply sampled blood TCRbeta repertoires from subjects exposed to, actively infected with, or recovered from COVID-19 were included in the dataset. Samples came from the ongoing ImmuneRACE study (first 160 participants) plus 1,254 subjects from 6 global collaborators. The material from the prospective study consisted of cDNA or gDNA derived from T cells, B-cell-depleted T cells, or PBMCs. The repertoires were made available in a free public database intended to serve as a resource for research on the immune response to SARS-CoV-2. Where available, HLA class I and class II types were obtained from metadata supplied by the sample provider rather than from assay-based typing.

General findings and caveats noted by the study authors: The amount of clinical and demographic metadata varied by source and participant and was provided uncurated.

Whole blood was collected in K2EDTA tubes by collaborating institutions according to the institutions' own protocols. For TCRbeta analysis, collaborator samples were shipped as frozen whole blood, as isolated PBMCs, or as DNA extracted from either sample type. TCRbeta CDR3 regions were amplified from genomic DNA using the immunoSEQ Assay, a bias-controlled multiplex PCR. The original methods were these. The number of nucleated cells in each sample was estimated by amplification of reference gene primers within the assay. Sequence reads were collapsed and filtered to measure the absolute abundance of every unique TCRbeta CDR3 rearrangement. Productive Simpson clonality was computed per sample as the square root of Simpson's diversity index over productive rearrangements. Held by TCRdb, this immuneACCESS table contains in-frame sequences only and omits some clones. Under half of the omission traces to an unresolved V gene where checked; the cause of the rest is unknown. The V and J calls and clone size come from that table; D and trimming were worked out from the DNA. In all, the sample holds approximately 150,000 clones, and roughly 84% of those were seen once. Roughly 2.5% of the sample goes to the ten largest clones.

The sample was peripheral blood. The source is a human donor with acute or convalescent COVID-19. The donor label of this sample is uncertain.

CDR3 region: CASSLLGQVRETQYF. The DNA sequence reads TGCGCCAGCAGCCTCCTTGGACAGGTTAGGGAGACCCAGTACTTC. Recombination linked TRBV4-3 to TRBJ2-5, with 7 junctional bases fitting TRBD1. The germline V end is reduced by 4 bases and the J end by 5 bases; junction bases left unmatched: 10. The CDR3 runs 15 amino acids, cysteine and phenylalanine included. This entry keeps only the CDR3 DNA: 45 bases, framed from base 1. CDR1 and CDR2 were assigned from the germline V gene as LGHNA and YSLEER.